Below, 21 T cell receptor beta chains from the same sample are listed, as sequenced in a study of blood T cell repertoires in COVID-19. Using immunoSEQ multiplex PCR, the repertoire was profiled, and TCRdb retains in-frame clones only, with some absent. The table has about 200,000 clones, approximately 85% seen once. The sample consisted of PBMCs or T cells enriched from blood (not recorded which). Receptor source: a man in his forties or fifties with acute COVID-19.

The V gene is TRBV20-1, the J gene TRBJ2-2; D might be TRBD2 (6 bases). Germline values: CDR1 DFQATT, CDR2 SNEGSKA (reference sequence). Trimming cost V 3 bases and J 2 bases, with 19 bases left between them. This CDR3 contains 17 residues. The chain's CDR3 is CSASRLPGLTNTGELFF. DNA for the CDR3: TGCAGTGCTAGTCGGCTCCCGGGACTTACTAACACCGGGGAGCTGTTTTTT.

The chain carries TRBV28 and TRBJ2-7, with D perhaps matching TRBD1 (6 bases). The CDR3 totals 15 residues. CDR1 and CDR2 from the germline V gene are MDHEN and SYDVKM. Trimming pared 8 bases from V and 3 bases from J, leaving 20 bases between. The CDR3 DNA is TGTGCCAGCTCGGACAGAGGCACAGGAAGCTACGAGCAGTACTTC. Its protein product is CASSDRGTGSYEQYF.

For the CDR3, the DNA is TGTGCCAGCAGCCAACCCGGACTTTCAGATACGCAGTATTTT. Translation gives CASSQPGLSDTQYF. The chain recombines TRBV4-2 with TRBJ2-3, with a tentative D call TRBD2 (5 bases). V gave up 2 bases and J gave up 4 bases, with 10 bases separating them. Germline CDR1 reads LGHNA; CDR2 reads YNFKEQ. The CDR3 loop spans 14 amino acids.

This CDR3 is CASSEGGRGYEQYF. CDR3 bases: TGTGCCAGCAGTGAAGGTGGAAGGGGGTACGAGCAGTACTTC. The chain carries TRBV6-1 and TRBJ2-7; tentative D call: TRBD1 (6 bases). Between the trimmed V and J ends, which lost 1 base and 4 bases, there was a span of 11 bases. Per the germline V gene, CDR1 is MNHNS and CDR2 is SASEGT. The CDR3 loop spans 14 amino acids.

Concerning this clone itself: The same CDR3 is also encoded by other DNA sequences in this sample. This rearrangement joins TRBV6-6 to TRBJ2-1; no firm D call. The CDR3 totals 12 residues. Trimming took 6 bases from V and 5 from J, leaving 8 bases between them. In germline, CDR1 is MNHNY, CDR2 SVGAGI (reference sequence). This CDR3 reads CASSPVDNEQFF. The CDR3, as DNA: TGTGCCAGCAGCCCTGTTGACAATGAGCAGTTCTTC.

V is TRBV5-1 and J is TRBJ2-7; 9 nucleotides match TRBD2. Trimming at V came to 5 bases and at J to 7 bases, leaving 7 bases not matched to a gene. CDR3 length: 13 residues. Germline loops: CDR1 SGHRS, CDR2 YFSETQ. CDR3 nucleotide sequence: TGCGCCAGCAGGGCCGGGACTAGCAATGAGCAGTACTTC. Translation gives CASRAGTSNEQYF.

The table lists this clone with a few counts. The rearrangement joins TRBV18 to TRBJ1-1; no definite D call. V lost 3 bases and J 0 bases, leaving 11 bases between the germline ends. CDR1 and CDR2 (germline): KGHSH, LQKENI. The CDR3 runs to 15 residues. The CDR3 DNA is TGTGCCAGCTCACCCCGGGGAGACATGAACACTGAAGCTTTCTTT. It yields the protein CASSPRGDMNTEAFF.

V is TRBV4-2 and J is TRBJ2-7; 9 bases are shared with TRBD2. In germline, CDR1 is LGHNA, CDR2 YNFKEQ. V shed 4 bases, J shed 1 base, and the junction held 8 bases outside the gene matches. The CDR3 has 16 amino acids. CDR3 DNA sequence: TGTGCCAGCAGCCCGATCTCTAGCGGGACTTCCTACGAGCAGTACTTC. Translating gives CASSPISSGTSYEQYF.

V and J are TRBV11-2 and TRBJ2-1; TRBD2 is a possible D gene (5 bases). Germline values: CDR1 SGHAT, CDR2 FQNNGV. Trimming stripped 7 bases from V and 8 bases from J, with 15 bases between. This CDR3 is 13 amino acids long. CDR3 sequence: CASTLSRGDEQFF. Here the CDR3 DNA reads TGTGCCAGCACCCTATCCCGGGGAGATGAGCAGTTCTTC.

This clone was found a few times. This rearrangement joins TRBV18 to TRBJ2-4; the match to TRBD2 covers 7 bases. CDR3 length: 17 amino acids. Per the germline V gene, CDR1 is KGHSH and CDR2 is LQKENI. V lost 3 bases and J lost 0; bases outside the gene matches: 8. The CDR3 region is CASSPQGSGLAKNIQYF. For the CDR3, the DNA is TGTGCCAGCTCACCCCAGGGTAGCGGGTTAGCCAAAAACATTCAGTACTTC.

The J gene is TRBJ2-5, the V gene TRBV10-3; 8 bases are shared with TRBD1. The length of the CDR3 is 14 residues. V lost 11 bases to trimming and J lost 1 base; unmatched junction nucleotides: 9. Germline lookup yields CDR1 ENHRY and CDR2 SYGVKD. DNA for the CDR3: TGTGCCGTAGCTCCAACAGGGGGCCAAGAGACCCAGTACTTC. It specifies CAVAPTGGQETQYF.

This CDR3 reads CASSLYGANTEAFF. DNA for the CDR3: TGTGCCAGCAGTTTATATGGGGCGAACACTGAAGCTTTCTTT. The chain uses TRBV27 and TRBJ1-1; D might be TRBD1 (5 bases). The CDR3 is 14 amino acids. Germline CDR1 is MNHEY and CDR2 is SMNVEV (reference sequence). V was trimmed by 1 base and J by 1 base, leaving 7 bases between them.

J is TRBJ2-1 and V is TRBV2, with 10 bases fitting TRBD2. The trim removed 5 bases at V and 9 bases at J, leaving 7 bases unmatched. Germline loops: CDR1 SNHLY, CDR2 FYNNEI. The CDR3 is made up of 14 amino acids. The CDR3, as DNA: TGTGCCAGCAGTTTCCTAGCGGGAGCTATTGAGCAGTTCTTC. It is translated as CASSFLAGAIEQFF. Filled out from reference TRBV2 and TRBJ2-1, the complete variable domain reads EPEVTQTPSHQVTQMGQEVILRCVPISNHLYFYWYRQILGQKVEFLVSFYNNEISEKSEIFDDQFSVERPDGSNFTLKIRSTKLEDSAMYFCASSFLAGAIEQFFGPGTRLTVL.

This sequence joins TRBV28 and TRBJ2-2, with 8 bases that match TRBD1. This CDR3 has 14 amino acids. The ends lost 10 bases at V and 6 bases at J; junction bases unmatched: 10. Germline V gene lookup returns CDR1 MDHEN and CDR2 SYDVKM. The CDR3 bases are TGTGCCATCCAGGGGGCGCCCCACGCCGGGGAGCTGTTTTTT. Translation gives CAIQGAPHAGELFF.

This chain links TRBV4-1 with TRBJ2-3, with D unresolved. Germline V gives CDR1 MGHRA, CDR2 YSYEKL. Trimming removed 4 bases at V and 2 bases at J, with 4 bases between. This CDR3 comprises 12 residues. Written as DNA, the CDR3 is TGCGCCAGCAGCCGTAACACAGATACGCAGTATTTT. This codes for CASSRNTDTQYF.

This clone has just a few counts. The gene calls are TRBV27 and TRBJ1-2; perhaps TRBD1 as D (6 bases). The CDR3 spans 14 residues. V was clipped by 6 bases and J by 8 bases, with 19 bases between them. Germline values: CDR1 MNHEY, CDR2 SMNVEV (reference sequence). CDR3 bases: TGTGCCAGCAGGCCTAGGCAGGGGATCTACGGCTACACCTTC. The encoded protein is CASRPRQGIYGYTF.

The sample holds a few counts of this clone. The V call is TRBV4-1, the J call TRBJ1-4; 12 bases are a match to TRBD1. The CDR3 loop spans 17 amino acids. V shed 5 bases, J shed 8 bases, and the junction held 12 bases outside the gene matches. CDR1 is MGHRA and CDR2 is YSYEKL in the germline V gene. DNA for the CDR3: TGCGCCAGCAGCTCCCGGGACAGGGGGCCAGAGGGAGAAAAACTGTTTTTT. Its translation is CASSSRDRGPEGEKLFF.

The chain employs TRBV6-5 and TRBJ1-6; D possibly corresponds to TRBD1 (5 bases). V was pared by 7 bases and J by 5 bases, with 9 bases between. Germline CDR1 MNHEY, CDR2 SVGAGI. The CDR3 sequence is 13 residues long. CDR3 nucleotides: TGTGCCAGCATATTGGACAATAATTCACCCCTCCACTTT. Protein: CASILDNNSPLHF.

The J gene is TRBJ1-1, the V gene TRBV6-6; TRBD1 agrees at 8 bases. The CDR3 spans 15 residues. CDR1 MNHNY and CDR2 SVGAGI come from the germline V gene (reference sequence). V gave up 4 bases and J gave up 3 bases; unmatched junction bases: 7. The DNA of the CDR3 is TGTGCCAGCAGTTTCGGACAGGGAGAGGACACTGAAGCTTTCTTT. Residues: CASSFGQGEDTEAFF.

This clone showed up just a few times. V gene TRBV3-1 (or the pseudogene TRBV3-2) combines with J gene TRBJ1-5, with D perhaps TRBD1 (5 bases). The CDR3 spans 16 residues. Germline V gene data show CDR1 as LGHDT and CDR2 as YNNKEL (reference sequence). Trimming pared 1 base from V and 2 bases from J, leaving 12 bases between. CDR3 sequence: CASSQGAIGGNQPQHF. The DNA of the CDR3 is TGTGCCAGCAGCCAAGGGGCAATAGGGGGCAATCAGCCCCAGCATTTT.

J is TRBJ2-3 and V is TRBV2; 11 bases are shared with TRBD2. This CDR3 spans 13 amino acids. Per the germline V gene, CDR1 is SNHLY and CDR2 is FYNNEI. Losses at the gene ends were 8 bases for V and 4 bases for J; bases not matched to a gene: 2. The CDR3 here is CASRLAGSDTQYF. DNA of the CDR3: TGTGCCAGCCGACTAGCGGGATCAGATACGCAGTATTTT.